The 31 T cell receptor beta chains below all came from one sample that was sequenced in a study of blood T cell repertoires in COVID-19. Method: immunoSEQ multiplex PCR; TCRdb's copy keeps in-frame clones and lacks some. The table includes about 21,000 clones, roughly 86% detected once. The sequencing input was peripheral blood. The receptors derive from a human donor in a cohort sampled during active COVID-19.

Here the CDR3 DNA reads TGTGCCAGCAGCATAGACATACAGGGGGCGCAGGACTACACCTTC. Protein product: CASSIDIQGAQDYTF. V and J are TRBV7-9 and TRBJ1-2; 9 bases line up with TRBD1. The CDR3 contains 15 residues. Germline V lookup: CDR1 SEHNR, CDR2 FQNEAQ (reference sequence). The J segment lost 10 bases and the V segment lost 5 bases, leaving 14 bases of the junction unmatched.

This sequence joins TRBV12-5 and TRBJ2-7; D may be TRBD1 (5 bases). CDR1 is LGHNT and CDR2 is FRNRAP in the germline V gene. This CDR3 comprises 12 residues. V was shortened by 1 base and J by 5 bases, with 6 bases between the two germline ends. CDR3 amino acids: CASGLARDEQYF. CDR3 coding DNA: TGTGCTAGTGGTTTGGCCAGGGACGAGCAGTACTTC.

The gene calls are TRBV9 and TRBJ1-1; unclear D gene. This CDR3 region has 15 residues. V lost 0 bases to trimming and J lost 4 bases, with 13 bases between them. Germline V gives CDR1 SGDLS, CDR2 YYNGEE. The CDR3: CASSVGWGVGTEAFF. CDR3 coding DNA: TGTGCCAGCAGCGTAGGTTGGGGAGTTGGCACTGAAGCTTTCTTT.

The chain links TRBV2 to TRBJ2-1; D ambiguous. V gave up 3 bases and J gave up 12 bases, with 6 bases separating them. Germline CDR1 is SNHLY and CDR2 is FYNNEI. There are 10 residues in the CDR3. The CDR3 region is CASSDSGQFF. In nucleotides, the CDR3 is TGTGCCAGCAGTGATTCGGGGCAGTTCTTC. Filled out from reference TRBV2 and TRBJ2-1, the complete variable domain reads EPEVTQTPSHQVTQMGQEVILRCVPISNHLYFYWYRQILGQKVEFLVSFYNNEISEKSEIFDDQFSVERPDGSNFTLKIRSTKLEDSAMYFCASSDSGQFFGPGTRLTVL.

J is TRBJ2-5 and V is TRBV7-2; possible D gene TRBD2, 6 bases. The CDR3 totals 14 residues. The ends were cut back, 4 bases at V and 1 base at J, with 10 bases in the middle. Germline V gene data show CDR1 as SGHTA and CDR2 as FQGNSA. CDR3 bases: TGTGCCAGCAGCTCCCGGGACTTCCAAGAGACCCAGTACTTC. Translation: CASSSRDFQETQYF.

As DNA, the CDR3 is TGTGCCAGTAGTATCCGCAGGACAGGGATTGATGAGCAGTTCTTC. Translated, it gives CASSIRRTGIDEQFF. The J gene is TRBJ2-1, the V gene TRBV19; 8 bases map to TRBD1. Trimming cost V 3 bases and J 8 bases; bases outside gene matches: 9. The V gene's germline CDR1 is LNHDA and CDR2 SQIVND (reference sequence). This CDR3 has 15 residues.

The table lists this clone with a few counts. This chain uses TRBV11-2 with TRBJ2-1, with TRBD1 matching over 7 bases. Germline CDR1 SGHAT, CDR2 FQNNGV. V shed 3 bases, J shed 3 bases, and the junction held 8 bases outside the gene matches. The CDR3 extends over 16 amino acids. This CDR3 is CASSFLGTEYYNEQFF. DNA for the CDR3: TGTGCCAGCAGCTTTTTAGGGACAGAGTACTACAATGAGCAGTTCTTC.

This clone was recorded once. V usage is TRBV30 and J usage is TRBJ2-1, with D hard to call. This CDR3 contains 12 residues. Germline V CDR1 and CDR2: GTSNPN, SVGIG (reference sequence). Trimming took off 3 bases at V and 4 bases at J, with 7 bases between the two ends. The CDR3 DNA reads TGTGCCTGGAGGCTAGATTACAATGAGCAGTTCTTC. Translated: CAWRLDYNEQFF.

This clone was detected a few times. The chain is built from TRBV24-1 and TRBJ2-2, with D perhaps matching TRBD2 (5 bases). The CDR3 extends over 14 amino acids. Germline V gene sequence: CDR1 KGHDR, CDR2 SFDVKD. V was trimmed by 9 bases and J by 4 bases, leaving 14 bases between them. CDR3 region: CATPIRTLTGELFF. The CDR3 DNA reads TGTGCCACCCCTATTCGGACTCTCACCGGGGAGCTGTTTTTT.

This sequence joins TRBV12-3 or TRBV12-4 and TRBJ1-1; D unclear. This CDR3 spans 13 amino acids. V shed 7 bases and J shed 4 bases, with 13 bases lying between them. This CDR3 reads CASTLQYATEAFF. The CDR3 bases are TGTGCCAGCACCCTCCAGTATGCCACTGAAGCTTTCTTT.

The V call is TRBV6-5, the J call TRBJ1-1; no clear D. This CDR3 region has 15 residues. Per germline, CDR1 MNHEY and CDR2 SVGAGI. Deletions cut 7 bases from V and 0 bases from J, with 15 bases between. The CDR3 DNA reads as TGTGCCAGCACCCGCACGAGCAGCGTGAACACTGAAGCTTTCTTT. This sequence encodes CASTRTSSVNTEAFF.

The J gene is TRBJ2-2, the V gene TRBV7-3, with 10 bases lining up with TRBD2. The germline V gene has CDR1 SGHTA and CDR2 FQGTGA. With V trimmed by 5 bases and J by 4 bases, 7 bases remained unmatched. The CDR3 loop spans 16 amino acids. CDR3 nucleotide sequence: TGTGCCAGCAGCCCTCCTAGCGGGGGCATCACCGGGGAGCTGTTTTTT. Translation gives CASSPPSGGITGELFF.

The chain employs TRBV19 and TRBJ1-5, with 9 bases that match TRBD1. The CDR3 length is 16 residues. Germline assignment: CDR1 LNHDA and CDR2 SQIVND (reference sequence). The trim removed 0 bases at V and 7 bases at J, leaving 7 bases unmatched. CDR3 in DNA: TGTGCCAGTAGTATAGACGGGACAGGGATAGGACAGCCCCAGCATTTT. Residues: CASSIDGTGIGQPQHF.

The V gene is TRBV30, the J gene TRBJ1-4; no definite D call. With 0 bases removed from V and 4 bases from J, the gap between germline ends came to 12 bases. This CDR3 has 15 residues. Germline CDR1 GTSNPN, CDR2 SVGIG (reference sequence). This CDR3 is CAWSVLGQNNEKLFF. CDR3 sequence (DNA): TGTGCCTGGAGTGTACTGGGCCAGAATAATGAAAAACTGTTTTTT.

The DNA for the CDR3 is TGTGCCAGCAGCCTTACTAGCGACTCCTACAATGAGCAGTTCTTC. This translates into CASSLTSDSYNEQFF. The chain combines TRBV3-1 (or the pseudogene TRBV3-2) with TRBJ2-1; 7 positions match TRBD2. J was trimmed by 0 bases and V by 4 bases; bases with no gene match: 3. The CDR3 length is 15 residues. Germline values: CDR1 LGHDT, CDR2 YNNKEL (reference sequence).

This clone has a handful of counts. The rearrangement uses TRBV2 and TRBJ1-1; no firm D call. The V gene's germline CDR1 is SNHLY and CDR2 FYNNEI. The V end was cut by 6 bases, the J end by 1 base, with 12 bases between. There are 14 residues in the CDR3. CDR3 sequence reads: CASSVARQNTEAFF. CDR3 coding DNA: TGTGCCAGCAGCGTCGCCAGGCAGAACACTGAAGCTTTCTTT.

The chain employs TRBV4-2 and TRBJ2-5, with 12 nucleotides matching TRBD2. CDR1 and CDR2 from the germline V gene are LGHNA and YNFKEQ. The CDR3 runs to 19 residues. V trimming: 0 bases; J trimming: 5 bases; junction bases outside the gene matches: 13. The CDR3 DNA is TGTGCCAGCAGCCAAGATCTTCCCCTACTAGCGGGGGGTGGGGAGACCCAGTACTTC. This sequence encodes CASSQDLPLLAGGGETQYF.

The V call is TRBV9, the J call TRBJ2-2; D possibly corresponds to TRBD1 (5 bases). The CDR3 sequence is 14 residues long. Germline loops: CDR1 SGDLS, CDR2 YYNGEE. Trimming took 5 bases from V and 1 from J, leaving 9 bases between them. The CDR3 spells CASRATVNTGELFF. The DNA of the CDR3 is TGTGCCAGCAGGGCGACAGTGAACACCGGGGAGCTGTTTTTT. Using reference TRBV9 and TRBJ2-2 for the parts outside the CDR3, the full variable domain is DSGVTQTPKHLITATGQRVTLRCSPRSGDLSVYWYQQSLDQGLQFLIQYYNGEERAKGNILERFSAQQFPDLHSELNLSSLELGDSALYFCASRATVNTGELFFGEGSRLTVL.

The chain links TRBV27 to TRBJ1-2, with 8 bases identical to TRBD1. This CDR3 is 12 amino acids long. Looked up from germline, CDR1 is MNHEY and CDR2 is SMNVEV (reference sequence). The junction had 2 bases not matched to a gene; V was cut back by 4 bases and J by 7 bases. CDR3 region: CASSSDRAGYTF. CDR3 in DNA: TGTGCCAGCAGTTCGGACAGGGCTGGCTACACCTTC.

The J gene is TRBJ2-1, the V gene TRBV29-1; 11 positions match TRBD2. With 0 bases clipped from V and 6 bases from J, the junction kept 4 bases outside the gene matches. Per germline, CDR1 SQVTM and CDR2 ANQGSEA. The CDR3 consists of 15 residues. The CDR3 DNA reads as TGCAGCGTTGAAGATCGACTAGCGGGATTCAATGAGCAGTTCTTC. Protein product: CSVEDRLAGFNEQFF.

V gene TRBV4-2 combines with J gene TRBJ2-2; D unresolved. With 1 base removed from V and 1 base from J, the gap between germline ends came to 13 bases. CDR1 and CDR2 (germline): LGHNA, YNFKEQ. This CDR3 spans 17 amino acids. CDR3 residues: CASSQVGGDKNTGELFF. The CDR3, as DNA: TGTGCCAGCAGCCAAGTAGGTGGTGACAAGAACACCGGGGAGCTGTTTTTT.

The chain is built from TRBV5-6 and TRBJ1-4; D is unresolved. There are 16 residues in the CDR3. Germline V gives CDR1 SGHDT, CDR2 YYEEEE. Trimming removed 3 bases from V and 3 bases from J, with 15 bases in between. Written as DNA, the CDR3 is TGTGCCAGCAGCTCCACCAGTTTGGGCTCTAATGAAAAACTGTTTTTT. It codes for CASSSTSLGSNEKLFF.

The chain recombines TRBV11-2 with TRBJ1-2; D uncertain. The CDR3 is 18 amino acids. V dropped 5 bases and J dropped 3 bases, with 25 bases sitting between them. Germline V gives CDR1 SGHAT, CDR2 FQNNGV. The CDR3 sequence is CASSPTGGKVGSYYGYTF. CDR3 coding DNA: TGTGCCAGCAGCCCAACGGGCGGGAAGGTGGGCTCCTACTATGGCTACACCTTC.

The J gene is TRBJ1-5, the V gene TRBV20-1, with 7 positions matching TRBD1. V shed 3 bases, J shed 0 bases, and the junction held 11 bases outside the gene matches. This CDR3 is 17 amino acids long. The V gene's germline CDR1 is DFQATT and CDR2 SNEGSKA (reference sequence). CDR3 residues: CSASSTGRFFSNQPQHF. CDR3 bases: TGCAGTGCTAGTTCGACAGGGAGGTTTTTTAGCAATCAGCCCCAGCATTTT.

The chain joins TRBV25-1 to TRBJ1-2, with D perhaps matching TRBD1 (6 bases). Germline V gives CDR1 MGHDK, CDR2 SYGVNS. This CDR3 is 14 amino acids long. Trimming removed 4 bases from V and 5 bases from J, with 14 bases in between. The CDR3 coding sequence is TGTGCCAGCAGTGTAACAGGGTCCTGGTATGGCTACACCTTC. Translated, it gives CASSVTGSWYGYTF.

V gene TRBV4-1 combines with J gene TRBJ2-1, with 11 nucleotides matching TRBD2. V lost 0 bases and J lost 1; bases outside the gene matches: 8. The CDR3 has 19 residues. Germline V gene sequence: CDR1 MGHRA, CDR2 YSYEKL. The chain's CDR3 is CASSQDPPTSGVSYNEQFF. DNA for the CDR3: TGCGCCAGCAGCCAAGATCCCCCGACTAGCGGGGTTTCCTACAATGAGCAGTTCTTC.

The J gene is TRBJ2-5, the V gene TRBV15; 7 positions agree with TRBD2. Trimming took 3 bases from V and 5 from J; bases not matched to a gene: 6. Germline V gene sequence: CDR1 LNHNV, CDR2 YYDKDF (reference sequence). This CDR3 has 14 residues. The chain's CDR3 is CATSRGGVQETQYF. CDR3 coding DNA: TGTGCCACCAGCAGGGGGGGGGTACAGGAGACCCAGTACTTC. Variable domain in full (rest from reference TRBV15 and TRBJ2-5): DAMVIQNPRYQVTQFGKPVTLSCSQTLNHNVMYWYQQKSSQAPKLLFHYYDKDFNNEADTPDNFQSRRPNTSFCFLDIRSPGLGDTAMYLCATSRGGVQETQYFGPGTRLLVL.

V and J are TRBV19 and TRBJ2-5, with D possibly matching TRBD2 (7 bases). The germline V gene encodes CDR1 LNHDA and CDR2 SQIVND (reference sequence). This CDR3 contains 16 residues. V lost 1 base and J lost 2, with 14 bases in between. The CDR3 DNA is TGTGCCAGTAGTATAGGGGGGGGGCCCGGACAAGAGACCCAGTACTTC. Translated: CASSIGGGPGQETQYF.

This chain joins TRBV6-5 and TRBJ1-6, with 7 nucleotides matching TRBD1. Germline trimming cut 8 bases from V and 7 bases from J; bases unmatched to any gene: 8. There are 14 residues in the CDR3. Germline assignment: CDR1 MNHEY and CDR2 SVGAGI. The CDR3 loop is CASSRPGGNSPLHF. DNA for the CDR3: TGTGCCAGCTCGCGGCCAGGGGGAAATTCACCCCTCCACTTT.

The chain couples TRBV30 to TRBJ1-2; a possible D gene is TRBD1 (6 bases). Germline-derived CDR1 and CDR2 are GTSNPN and SVGIG (reference sequence). Trimming removed 8 bases from V and 7 bases from J, with 20 bases in between. The CDR3 loop spans 13 amino acids. The CDR3 DNA reads as TGTGCCGCTGTCGTCGAAACAGGGCCTGGCTACACCTTC. Its translation: CAAVVETGPGYTF.

The chain has TRBV3-1 (or the pseudogene TRBV3-2) and TRBJ2-3; the D is unclear. V was cut by 4 bases and J by 0 bases, with 8 bases left in between. The CDR3 covers 14 residues. Germline V gene sequence: CDR1 LGHDT, CDR2 YNNKEL (reference sequence). CDR3 protein: CASSPFSSTDTQYF. The CDR3 DNA reads as TGTGCCAGCAGCCCGTTCTCTAGCACAGATACGCAGTATTTT.